This T cell receptor beta chain came from a study of blood T cell repertoires in COVID-19. Measured with immunoSEQ multiplex PCR; TCRdb has only the in-frame clones, and not every one. The table shows 300,000 or so clones, with 87% occurring only once. Trimming took off 7 bases at V and 5 bases at J, with 11 bases between the two ends. Germline values: CDR1 MNHEY, CDR2 SVGAGI. The CDR3 covers 12 residues. The source of this sequence is a woman in her 40s who had recovered from COVID-19. The sample consisted of peripheral blood. The gene calls are TRBV6-5 and TRBJ1-1; weak D call: TRBD1 (5 bases). CDR3 sequence: CASNPGTTEAFF. As DNA, the CDR3 is TGTGCCAGCAACCCAGGGACTACTGAAGCTTTCTTT.